Detailed here is one T cell receptor (beta chain). This specimen belongs to a study of blood T cell repertoires in COVID-19. Whole-study context: Spain, Italy and the United States supplied samples that represented acute and convalescent COVID-19. From T cells, B-cell-depleted T cells, or PBMCs came the material, which was cDNA or gDNA.

Per the original methods: It was from reference gene primer amplification that nucleated cell counts were estimated. The method was immunoSEQ multiplex PCR; TCRdb's version includes in-frame clones alone and lacks a portion of them. That table is the source of V, J and clone size, and D and trimming were worked out from the DNA. This table has about 230,000 clones, around 84% appearing once. Sequenced: peripheral blood. The sequence came from a man in his forties with acute or convalescent COVID-19.

The CDR3 nucleotides are TGTGCCAGCAGCTCCGGGACTAGCGACACAGATACGCAGTATTTT. Protein sequence: CASSSGTSDTDTQYF. The chain is built from TRBV13 and TRBJ2-3; 10 positions match TRBD2. The CDR3 has 15 residues. The germline V gene has CDR1 PRHDT and CDR2 FYEKMQ (reference sequence). J lost 2 bases, V lost 4 bases, and 3 bases had no gene match.